The entry below describes one T cell receptor (beta chain). What it binds is unknown. The table came from immunoSEQ multiplex PCR; TCRdb's copy has only in-frame clones and leaves some out. Of 120,000 to 150,000 clones listed, 85% to 95% are singletons. CDR3 length equals 14 residues. The germline gives CDR1 SGDLS, CDR2 YYNGEE. V lost 1 base and J lost 3, with 10 bases in between. The sample belongs to a study of T cell responses to AZD1222 COVID-19 vaccine. Notes on the study in general: At study baseline, merely more than 5 AZD1222 recipients were seropositive. Clonal diversity may have been underestimated in mostly white British donors. Mapped onto spike, vaccine-associated CD4 TCRs spanned it and were dominant at 160-218 and 743-854. Compared with day 0, the breadth and depth of the Spike-specific TCR repertoire rose significantly after two doses of AZD1222.

The clonotype originates from an adult in good health. This specimen was peripheral blood, taken on day 0 of AZD1222 vaccination. V and J are TRBV9 and TRBJ1-1; D gene uncertain. The CDR3 sequence: CASSVLGFDTEAFF. The CDR3 region has the DNA TGTGCCAGCAGCGTACTAGGGTTTGACACTGAAGCTTTCTTT.